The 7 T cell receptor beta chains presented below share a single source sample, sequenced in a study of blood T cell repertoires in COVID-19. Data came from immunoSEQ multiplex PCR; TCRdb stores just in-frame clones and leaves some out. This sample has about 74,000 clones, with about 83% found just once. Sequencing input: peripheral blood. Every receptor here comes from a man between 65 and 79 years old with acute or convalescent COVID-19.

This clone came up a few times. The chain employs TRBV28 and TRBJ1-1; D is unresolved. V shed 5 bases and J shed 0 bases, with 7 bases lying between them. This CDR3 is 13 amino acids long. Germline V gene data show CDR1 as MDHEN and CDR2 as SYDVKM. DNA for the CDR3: TGTGCCAGCAGTCGCGACATGAACACTGAAGCTTTCTTT. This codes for CASSRDMNTEAFF.

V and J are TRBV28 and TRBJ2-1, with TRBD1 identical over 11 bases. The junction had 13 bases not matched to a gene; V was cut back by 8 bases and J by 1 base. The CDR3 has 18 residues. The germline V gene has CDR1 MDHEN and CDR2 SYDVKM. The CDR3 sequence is CASVLLGQGGSSYNEQFF. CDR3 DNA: TGTGCCAGCGTCTTATTGGGACAGGGGGGAAGTTCCTACAATGAGCAGTTCTTC. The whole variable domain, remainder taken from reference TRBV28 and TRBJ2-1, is DVKVTQSSRYLVKRTGEKVFLECVQDMDHENMFWYRQDPGLGLRLIYFSYDVKMKEKGDIPEGYSVSREKKERFSLILESASTNQTSMYLCASVLLGQGGSSYNEQFFGPGTRLTVL.

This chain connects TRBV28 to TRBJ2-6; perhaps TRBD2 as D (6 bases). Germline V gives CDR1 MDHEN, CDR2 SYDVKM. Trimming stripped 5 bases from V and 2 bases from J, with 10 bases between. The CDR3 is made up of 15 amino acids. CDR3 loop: CASSMGGAGANVLTF. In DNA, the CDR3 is TGTGCCAGCAGTATGGGCGGGGCTGGGGCCAACGTCCTGACTTTC.

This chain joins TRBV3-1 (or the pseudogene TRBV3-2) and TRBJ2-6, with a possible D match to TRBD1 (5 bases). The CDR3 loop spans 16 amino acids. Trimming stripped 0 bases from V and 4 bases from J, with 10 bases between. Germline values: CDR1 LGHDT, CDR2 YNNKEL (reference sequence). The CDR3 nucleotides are TGTGCCAGCAGCCAAGATCCAGGGTACGGGGCCAACGTCCTGACTTTC. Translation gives CASSQDPGYGANVLTF.

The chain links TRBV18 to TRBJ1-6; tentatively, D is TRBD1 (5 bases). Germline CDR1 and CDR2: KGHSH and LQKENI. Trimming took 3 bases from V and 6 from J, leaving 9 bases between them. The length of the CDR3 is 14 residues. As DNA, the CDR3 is TGTGCCAGCTCACCCAGGGACTTTAATTCACCCCTCCACTTT. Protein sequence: CASSPRDFNSPLHF.

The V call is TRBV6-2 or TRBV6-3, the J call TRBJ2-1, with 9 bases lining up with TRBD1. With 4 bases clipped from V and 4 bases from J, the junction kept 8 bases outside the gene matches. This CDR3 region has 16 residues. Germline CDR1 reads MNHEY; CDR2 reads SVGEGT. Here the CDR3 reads CASSSADRGRYNEQFF. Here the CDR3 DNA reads TGTGCCAGCAGTTCGGCGGACAGGGGAAGGTACAATGAGCAGTTCTTC.

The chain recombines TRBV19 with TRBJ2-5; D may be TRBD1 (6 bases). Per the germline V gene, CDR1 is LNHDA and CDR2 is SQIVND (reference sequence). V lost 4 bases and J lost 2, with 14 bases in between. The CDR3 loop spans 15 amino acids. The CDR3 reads CASSSWQGLQETQYF. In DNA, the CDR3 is TGTGCCAGTAGTAGTTGGCAGGGGTTACAAGAGACCCAGTACTTC.